Each of the 12 T cell receptor beta chains below was sequenced from the same sample in a study of shared clonotypes between healthy human individuals. The assay was immunoSEQ multiplex PCR, and TCRdb's table has in-frame clones only and misses some. The table has hundreds of thousands of clones, roughly 70% seen once. Sequences were obtained from memory CD4+ T cells sorted from blood. The subset is: CD45RA-negative fraction. The receptor set was obtained from a woman in her 30s in good health.

J is TRBJ1-4 and V is TRBV28; the D gene is possibly TRBD1 (5 bases). This CDR3 comprises 16 residues. Trimming took off 6 bases at V and 8 bases at J, with 22 bases between the two ends. Per the germline V gene, CDR1 is MDHEN and CDR2 is SYDVKM. CDR3 protein: CASRRGHLAGGEKLFF. DNA of the CDR3: TGTGCCAGCAGAAGGGGCCATCTGGCTGGGGGGGAAAAACTGTTTTTT. The variable domain in full, with the rest retrieved from reference TRBV28 and TRBJ1-4, is DVKVTQSSRYLVKRTGEKVFLECVQDMDHENMFWYRQDPGLGLRLIYFSYDVKMKEKGDIPEGYSVSREKKERFSLILESASTNQTSMYLCASRRGHLAGGEKLFFGSGTQLSVL.

This sequence joins TRBV30 and TRBJ1-2; the D gene is possibly TRBD1 (5 bases). Trimming stripped 5 bases from V and 7 bases from J, with 23 bases between. This CDR3 contains 15 residues. Per germline, CDR1 GTSNPN and CDR2 SVGIG (reference sequence). The CDR3 DNA reads as TGTGCCTGGGGGAATCGGACACCGACCGGCATTGGCTACACCTTC. It is translated as CAWGNRTPTGIGYTF.

This chain links TRBV12-5 with TRBJ2-1; 7 nucleotides match TRBD2. This CDR3 has 15 amino acids. Looked up from germline, CDR1 is LGHNT and CDR2 is FRNRAP. The junction had 10 bases not matched to a gene; V was cut back by 6 bases and J by 5 bases. For the CDR3, the DNA is TGTGCTAGTGGAGAGGGGCTAGCGGAACACAATGAGCAGTTCTTC. Translating it yields CASGEGLAEHNEQFF.

The rearrangement joins TRBV2 to TRBJ1-5, with a possible D match to TRBD1 (5 bases). This CDR3 is 14 amino acids long. Trimming pared 5 bases from V and 7 bases from J, leaving 15 bases between. The germline V gene has CDR1 SNHLY and CDR2 FYNNEI. CDR3 DNA: TGTGCCAGCAGTATTGGGACCAGGGAGCAGCCCCAGCATTTT. This gives the protein CASSIGTREQPQHF.

The chain combines TRBV10-3 with TRBJ2-1; 9 bases line up with TRBD1. The length of the CDR3 is 16 residues. Germline assignment: CDR1 ENHRY and CDR2 SYGVKD. Trimming cost V 4 bases and J 6 bases; bases outside gene matches: 10. CDR3 bases: TGTGCCATCAGTGTGGGACCGGGACAGGGTTCCAATGAGCAGTTCTTC. Translating it yields CAISVGPGQGSNEQFF.

The genes are TRBV2 and TRBJ2-5, with no clear D. The CDR3 totals 12 residues. V dropped 8 bases and J dropped 5 bases, with 12 bases sitting between them. Germline lookup yields CDR1 SNHLY and CDR2 FYNNEI. CDR3 coding DNA: TGTGCCAGCGGACCCAGCCGGGAGACCCAGTACTTC. Residues: CASGPSRETQYF. The variable domain in full, with the rest retrieved from reference TRBV2 and TRBJ2-5, is EPEVTQTPSHQVTQMGQEVILRCVPISNHLYFYWYRQILGQKVEFLVSFYNNEISEKSEIFDDQFSVERPDGSNFTLKIRSTKLEDSAMYFCASGPSRETQYFGPGTRLLVL.

The sample holds a few counts of this clone. The rearrangement uses TRBV25-1 and TRBJ1-1, with TRBD1 matching over 7 bases. The CDR3 runs to 14 residues. The junction had 4 bases not matched to a gene; V was cut back by 2 bases and J by 4 bases. The germline V gene encodes CDR1 MGHDK and CDR2 SYGVNS. The CDR3 sequence: CASSEPEGATEAFF. As DNA, the CDR3 is TGTGCCAGCAGTGAACCGGAGGGGGCCACTGAAGCTTTCTTT.

V gene TRBV28 combines with J gene TRBJ2-3; TRBD1 matches 8 bases. This CDR3 has 14 amino acids. The junction had 5 bases not matched to a gene; V was cut back by 6 bases and J by 3 bases. Germline values: CDR1 MDHEN, CDR2 SYDVKM. The CDR3 nucleotides are TGTGCCAGCAGGAGACAGGGGAGGACAGATACGCAGTATTTT. Translated, it gives CASRRQGRTDTQYF.

V gene TRBV7-8 combines with J gene TRBJ2-2; TRBD1 is a possible D gene (6 bases). The CDR3 loop spans 16 amino acids. V was trimmed by 5 bases and J by 5 bases, leaving 18 bases between them. The germline gives CDR1 SGHVS, CDR2 FQNEAQ. The CDR3 DNA is TGTGCCAGCAGCCCCCGGCTGGGGGCGCGGACCGGGGAGCTGTTTTTT. It is translated as CASSPRLGARTGELFF.

The chain employs TRBV5-1 and TRBJ2-1; 7 bases line up with TRBD2. In germline, CDR1 is SGHRS, CDR2 YFSETQ. The CDR3 contains 18 residues. V shed 2 bases, J shed 0 bases, and the junction held 11 bases outside the gene matches. CDR3 sequence (DNA): TGCGCCAGCAGCTTAACCTCCAGTAGCGGGTACTCCTACAATGAGCAGTTCTTC. It codes for CASSLTSSSGYSYNEQFF.

This clone was counted only a few times. This rearrangement joins TRBV7-9 to TRBJ1-4; a weak D match, TRBD1 (5 bases). The germline V gene encodes CDR1 SEHNR and CDR2 FQNEAQ (reference sequence). The CDR3 runs to 19 residues. The V end was cut by 3 bases, the J end by 0 bases, with 20 bases between. CDR3 sequence (DNA): TGTGCCAGCAGCTTCATTTTCGGGGGTGGAGGCTCAACTAATGAAAAACTGTTTTTT. Amino acid sequence: CASSFIFGGGGSTNEKLFF.

The rearrangement uses TRBV28 and TRBJ1-1; tentatively, D is TRBD1 (5 bases). Germline CDR1 and CDR2: MDHEN and SYDVKM. The CDR3 extends over 14 amino acids. V lost 6 bases and J 9 bases, leaving 20 bases between the germline ends. CDR3 nucleotide sequence: TGTGCCAGCAGGACCCGCAGGTTGGGGGGGAAAGCTTTCTTT. Protein sequence: CASRTRRLGGKAFF.